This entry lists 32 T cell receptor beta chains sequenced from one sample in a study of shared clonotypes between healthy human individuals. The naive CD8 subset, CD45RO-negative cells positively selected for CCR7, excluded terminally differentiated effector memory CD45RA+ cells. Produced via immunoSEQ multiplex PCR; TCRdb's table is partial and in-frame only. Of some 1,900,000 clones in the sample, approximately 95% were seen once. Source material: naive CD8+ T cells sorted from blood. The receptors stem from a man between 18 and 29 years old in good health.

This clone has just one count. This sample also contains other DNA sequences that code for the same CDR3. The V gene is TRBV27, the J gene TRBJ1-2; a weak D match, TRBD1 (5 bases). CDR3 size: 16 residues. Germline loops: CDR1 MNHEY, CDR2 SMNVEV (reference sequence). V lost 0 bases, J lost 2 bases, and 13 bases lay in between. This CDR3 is CASSLSPGTGNYGYTF. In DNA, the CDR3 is TGTGCCAGCAGTTTATCCCCAGGGACTGGAAACTATGGCTACACCTTC.

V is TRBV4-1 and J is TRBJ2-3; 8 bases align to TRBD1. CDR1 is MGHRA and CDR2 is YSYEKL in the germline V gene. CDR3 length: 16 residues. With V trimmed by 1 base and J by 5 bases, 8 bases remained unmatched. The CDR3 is CASSQVGLGQGDTQYF. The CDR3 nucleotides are TGCGCCAGCAGCCAAGTCGGCCTTGGACAGGGAGATACGCAGTATTTT.

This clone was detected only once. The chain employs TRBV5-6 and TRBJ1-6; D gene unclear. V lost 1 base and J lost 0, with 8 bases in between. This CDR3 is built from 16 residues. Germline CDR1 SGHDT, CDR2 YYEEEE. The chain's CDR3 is CASSLTAGSYNSPLHF. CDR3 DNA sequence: TGTGCCAGCAGCTTGACAGCCGGCTCCTATAATTCACCCCTCCACTTT.

The CDR3 reads CASSGYDGYYGYTF. The CDR3 nucleotides are TGTGCCAGCAGCGGATACGACGGGTACTATGGCTACACCTTC. The chain combines TRBV5-4 with TRBJ1-2; unclear D gene. CDR3 length: 14 residues. Trimming shortened V by 4 bases and J by 3 bases, and 13 bases separated the two germline ends. Germline V lookup: CDR1 SGHNT, CDR2 YYREEE (reference sequence).

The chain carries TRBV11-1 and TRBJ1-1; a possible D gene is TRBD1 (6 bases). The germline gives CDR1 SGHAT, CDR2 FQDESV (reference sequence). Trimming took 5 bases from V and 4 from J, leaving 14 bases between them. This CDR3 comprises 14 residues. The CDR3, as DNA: TGTGCCAGCAGCCCATTACAGGGCAGCACTGAAGCTTTCTTT. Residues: CASSPLQGSTEAFF.

The CDR3 region is CASSLVGQGVNEQFF. CDR3 sequence (DNA): TGTGCCAGCAGTTTGGTGGGACAGGGGGTGAATGAGCAGTTCTTC. This rearrangement joins TRBV27 to TRBJ2-1; 11 bases are a match to TRBD1. V was clipped by 3 bases and J by 7 bases; unmatched bases: 5. The CDR3 has 15 amino acids. Germline V gene sequence: CDR1 MNHEY, CDR2 SMNVEV (reference sequence).

The CDR3 DNA is TGCGCCAGCAGCCAAGATCTGGAGCGGGAGTCCTACAATGAGCAGTTCTTC. Translated, it gives CASSQDLERESYNEQFF. The chain couples TRBV4-3 to TRBJ2-1, with TRBD2 matching 8 bases. The CDR3 extends over 17 amino acids. CDR1 is LGHNA, CDR2 YSLEER, per germline. Trimming cost V 0 bases and J 1 base; bases outside gene matches: 5.

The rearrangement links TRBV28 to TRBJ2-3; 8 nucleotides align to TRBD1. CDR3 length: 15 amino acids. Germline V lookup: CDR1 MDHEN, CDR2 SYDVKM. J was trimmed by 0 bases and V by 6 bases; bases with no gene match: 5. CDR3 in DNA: TGTGCCAGCAGCACCTGGGACAGGAGCACAGATACGCAGTATTTT. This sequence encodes CASSTWDRSTDTQYF.

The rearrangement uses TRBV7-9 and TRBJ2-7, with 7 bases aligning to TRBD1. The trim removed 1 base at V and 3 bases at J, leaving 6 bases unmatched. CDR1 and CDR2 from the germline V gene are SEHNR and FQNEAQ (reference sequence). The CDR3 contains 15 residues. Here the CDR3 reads CASSLGVGQDYEQYF. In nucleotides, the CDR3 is TGTGCCAGCAGCTTAGGGGTAGGACAGGACTACGAGCAGTACTTC.

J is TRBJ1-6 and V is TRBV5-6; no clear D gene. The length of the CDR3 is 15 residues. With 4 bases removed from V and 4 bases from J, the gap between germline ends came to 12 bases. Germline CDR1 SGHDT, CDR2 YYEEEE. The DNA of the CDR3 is TGTGCCAGCAGCCCGACGGACGAATATAATTCACCCCTCCACTTT. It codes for CASSPTDEYNSPLHF.

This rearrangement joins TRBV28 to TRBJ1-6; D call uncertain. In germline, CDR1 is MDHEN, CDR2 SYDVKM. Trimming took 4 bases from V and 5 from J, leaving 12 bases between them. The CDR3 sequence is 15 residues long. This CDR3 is CASSWMDSDNSPLHF. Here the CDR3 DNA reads TGTGCCAGCAGTTGGATGGATTCGGATAATTCACCCCTCCACTTT.

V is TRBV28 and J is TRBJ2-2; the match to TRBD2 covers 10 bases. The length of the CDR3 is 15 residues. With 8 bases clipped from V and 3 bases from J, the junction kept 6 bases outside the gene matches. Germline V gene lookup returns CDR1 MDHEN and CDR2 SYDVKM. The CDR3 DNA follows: TGTGCCAGCGGGCGTAGCGGGGGGTACACCGGGGAGCTGTTTTTT. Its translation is CASGRSGGYTGELFF.

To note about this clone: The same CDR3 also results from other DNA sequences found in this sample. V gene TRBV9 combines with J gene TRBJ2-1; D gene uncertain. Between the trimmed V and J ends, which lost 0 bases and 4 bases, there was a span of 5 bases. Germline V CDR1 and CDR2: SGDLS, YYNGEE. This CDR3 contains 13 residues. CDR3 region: CASSVEDYNEQFF. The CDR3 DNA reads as TGTGCCAGCAGCGTAGAAGATTACAATGAGCAGTTCTTC.

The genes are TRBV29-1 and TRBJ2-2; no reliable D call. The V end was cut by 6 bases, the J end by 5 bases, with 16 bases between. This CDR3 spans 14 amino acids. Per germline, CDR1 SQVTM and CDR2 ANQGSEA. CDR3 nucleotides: TGCAGCGTACATCTTACGGGTCGAACCGGGGAGCTGTTTTTT. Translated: CSVHLTGRTGELFF.

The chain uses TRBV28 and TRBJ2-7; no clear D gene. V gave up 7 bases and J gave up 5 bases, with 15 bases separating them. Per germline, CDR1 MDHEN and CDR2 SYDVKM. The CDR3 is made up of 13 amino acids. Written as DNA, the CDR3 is TGTGCCAGCACGGGCAGGTTCTGGGACGAGCAGTACTTC. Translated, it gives CASTGRFWDEQYF. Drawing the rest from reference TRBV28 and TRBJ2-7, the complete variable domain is DVKVTQSSRYLVKRTGEKVFLECVQDMDHENMFWYRQDPGLGLRLIYFSYDVKMKEKGDIPEGYSVSREKKERFSLILESASTNQTSMYLCASTGRFWDEQYFGPGTRLTVT.

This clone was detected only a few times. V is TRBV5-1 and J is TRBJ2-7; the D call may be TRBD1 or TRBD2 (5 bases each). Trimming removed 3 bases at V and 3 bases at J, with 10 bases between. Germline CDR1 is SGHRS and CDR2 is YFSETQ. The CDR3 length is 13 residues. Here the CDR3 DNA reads TGCGCCAGCAGCTCCGGGACCAACTACGAGCAGTACTTC. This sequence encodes CASSSGTNYEQYF.

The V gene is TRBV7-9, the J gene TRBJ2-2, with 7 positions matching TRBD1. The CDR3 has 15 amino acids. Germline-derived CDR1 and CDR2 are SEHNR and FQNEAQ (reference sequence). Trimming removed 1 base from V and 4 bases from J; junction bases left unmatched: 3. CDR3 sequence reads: CASSLGGTVTGELFF. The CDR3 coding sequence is TGTGCCAGCAGCTTAGGGGGGACAGTCACCGGGGAGCTGTTTTTT.

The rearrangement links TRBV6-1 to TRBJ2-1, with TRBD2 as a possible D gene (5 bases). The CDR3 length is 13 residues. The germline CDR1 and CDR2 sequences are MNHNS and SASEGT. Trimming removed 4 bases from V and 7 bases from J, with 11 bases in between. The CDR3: CASSVWGVNEQFF. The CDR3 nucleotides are TGTGCCAGCAGTGTGTGGGGAGTAAATGAGCAGTTCTTC.

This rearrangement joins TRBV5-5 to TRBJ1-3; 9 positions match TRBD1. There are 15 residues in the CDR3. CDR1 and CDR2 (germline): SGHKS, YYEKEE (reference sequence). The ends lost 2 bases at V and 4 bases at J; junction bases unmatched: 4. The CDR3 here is CASSFTGGRGNTIYF. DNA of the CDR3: TGTGCCAGCAGCTTTACAGGGGGCCGGGGAAACACCATATATTTT. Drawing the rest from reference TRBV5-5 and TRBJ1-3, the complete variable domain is DAGVTQSPTHLIKTRGQQVTLRCSPISGHKSVSWYQQVLGQGPQFIFQYYEKEERGRGNFPDRFSARQFPNYSSELNVNALLLGDSALYLCASSFTGGRGNTIYFGEGSWLTVV.

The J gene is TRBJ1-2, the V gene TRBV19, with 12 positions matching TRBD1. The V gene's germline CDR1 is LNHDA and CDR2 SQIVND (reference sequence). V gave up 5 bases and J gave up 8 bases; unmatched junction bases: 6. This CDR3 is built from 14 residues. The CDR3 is CASSEIGTGGGYTF. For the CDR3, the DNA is TGTGCCAGTAGTGAGATTGGGACAGGGGGCGGCTACACCTTC.

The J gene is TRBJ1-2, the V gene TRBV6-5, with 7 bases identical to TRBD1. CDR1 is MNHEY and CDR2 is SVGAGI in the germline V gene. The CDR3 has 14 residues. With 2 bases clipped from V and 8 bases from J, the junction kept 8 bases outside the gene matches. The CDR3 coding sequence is TGTGCCAGCAGTTACACCGGCAGGGGGTACGGCTACACCTTC. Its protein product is CASSYTGRGYGYTF.

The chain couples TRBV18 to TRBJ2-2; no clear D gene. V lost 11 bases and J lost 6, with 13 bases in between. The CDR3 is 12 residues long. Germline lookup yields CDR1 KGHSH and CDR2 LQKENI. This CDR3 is CAQLTMAGELFF. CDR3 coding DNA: TGTGCCCAACTAACGATGGCCGGGGAGCTGTTTTTT.

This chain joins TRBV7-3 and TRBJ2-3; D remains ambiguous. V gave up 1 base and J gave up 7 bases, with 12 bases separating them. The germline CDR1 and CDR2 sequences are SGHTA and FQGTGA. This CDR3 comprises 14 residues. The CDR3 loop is CASSLMSDSYTQYF. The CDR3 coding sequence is TGTGCCAGCAGCTTAATGTCGGATAGCTATACGCAGTATTTT.

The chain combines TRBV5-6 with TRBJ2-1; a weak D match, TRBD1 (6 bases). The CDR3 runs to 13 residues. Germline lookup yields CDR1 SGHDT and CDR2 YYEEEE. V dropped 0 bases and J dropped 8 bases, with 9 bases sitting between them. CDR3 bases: TGTGCCAGCAGCTTGGACAGGGAAGATGAGCAGTTCTTC. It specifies CASSLDREDEQFF.

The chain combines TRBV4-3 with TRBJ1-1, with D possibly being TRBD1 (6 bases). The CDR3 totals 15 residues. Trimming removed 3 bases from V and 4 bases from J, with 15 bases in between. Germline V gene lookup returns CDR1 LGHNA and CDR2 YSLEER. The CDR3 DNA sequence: TGCGCCAGCAGCCAGTTCCCCAGGGGCGTCACTGAAGCTTTCTTT. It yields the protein CASSQFPRGVTEAFF.

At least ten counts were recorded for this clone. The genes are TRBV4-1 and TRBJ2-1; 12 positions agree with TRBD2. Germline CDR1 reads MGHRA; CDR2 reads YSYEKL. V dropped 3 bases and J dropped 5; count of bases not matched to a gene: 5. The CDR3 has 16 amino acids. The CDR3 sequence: CASSHPTSGGHNEQFF. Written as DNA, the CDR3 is TGCGCCAGCAGCCACCCGACTAGCGGGGGTCACAATGAGCAGTTCTTC.

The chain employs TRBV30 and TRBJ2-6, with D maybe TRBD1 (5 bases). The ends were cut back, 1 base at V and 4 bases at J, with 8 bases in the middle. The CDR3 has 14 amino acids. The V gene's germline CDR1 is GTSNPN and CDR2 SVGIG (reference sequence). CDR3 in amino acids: CAWSDGAGANVLTF. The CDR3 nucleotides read TGTGCCTGGAGTGATGGGGCAGGGGCCAACGTCCTGACTTTC. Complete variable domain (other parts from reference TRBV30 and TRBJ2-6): SQTIHQWPATLVQPVGSPLSLECTVEGTSNPNLYWYRQAAGRGLQLLFYSVGIGQISSEVPQNLSASRPQDRQFILSSKKLLLSDSGFYLCAWSDGAGANVLTFGAGSRLTVL.

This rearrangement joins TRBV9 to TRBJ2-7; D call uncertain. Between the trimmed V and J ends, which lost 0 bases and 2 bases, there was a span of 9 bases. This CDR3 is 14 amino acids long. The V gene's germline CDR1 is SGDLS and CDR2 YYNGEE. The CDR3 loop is CASSVGLNPYEQYF. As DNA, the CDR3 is TGTGCCAGCAGCGTAGGACTGAACCCCTACGAGCAGTACTTC.

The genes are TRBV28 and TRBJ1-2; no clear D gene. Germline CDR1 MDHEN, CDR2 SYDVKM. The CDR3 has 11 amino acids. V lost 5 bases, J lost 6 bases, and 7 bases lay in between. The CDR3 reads CASSLYDGYTF. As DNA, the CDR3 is TGTGCCAGCAGTCTCTACGATGGCTACACCTTC.

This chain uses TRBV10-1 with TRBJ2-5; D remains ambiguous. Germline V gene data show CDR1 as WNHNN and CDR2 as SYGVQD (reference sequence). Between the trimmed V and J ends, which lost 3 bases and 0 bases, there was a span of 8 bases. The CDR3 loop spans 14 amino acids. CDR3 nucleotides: TGCGCCAGCAGTGATGACGGGTACCAAGAGACCCAGTACTTC. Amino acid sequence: CASSDDGYQETQYF.

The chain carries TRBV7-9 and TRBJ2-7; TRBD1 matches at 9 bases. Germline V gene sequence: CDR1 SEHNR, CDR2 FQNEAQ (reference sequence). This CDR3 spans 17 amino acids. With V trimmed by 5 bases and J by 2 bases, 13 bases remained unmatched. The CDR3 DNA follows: TGTGCCAGCAGCCTCCCCCCGGGACAGGGACCTACCTACGAGCAGTACTTC. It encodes CASSLPPGQGPTYEQYF. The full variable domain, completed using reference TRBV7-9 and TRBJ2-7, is DTGVSQNPRHKITKRGQNVTFRCDPISEHNRLYWYRQTLGQGPEFLTYFQNEAQLEKSRLLSDRFSAERPKGSFSTLEIQRTEQGDSAMYLCASSLPPGQGPTYEQYFGPGTRLTVT.

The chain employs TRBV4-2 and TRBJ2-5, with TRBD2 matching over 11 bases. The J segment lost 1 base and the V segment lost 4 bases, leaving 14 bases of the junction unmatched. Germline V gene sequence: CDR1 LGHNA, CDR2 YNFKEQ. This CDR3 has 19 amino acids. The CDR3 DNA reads TGTGCCAGCAGCCCGACCCCCCTAGCGGGGGGTGGATCCCAAGAGACCCAGTACTTC. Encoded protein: CASSPTPLAGGGSQETQYF.